This T cell receptor beta chain originates from a study of blood T cell repertoires in COVID-19. The CDR3 runs to 15 residues. CDR1 MNHEY and CDR2 SVGAGI come from the germline V gene. V lost 7 bases, J lost 4 bases, and 12 bases stayed unmatched. Participant reports of clinical history set cohort assignment. Exposed enrollees encountered a COVID-19 case at some point within 2 weeks before study entry. Per the authors' pipeline: The authors estimated nucleated cell counts from reference gene primer amplification. Data came from immunoSEQ multiplex PCR; TCRdb stores just in-frame clones and leaves some out. That table furnishes V, J and clone size, whereas the DNA furnished D and trimming. This table has around 320,000 clones, about nine tenths appearing once.

The sample comprised PBMCs or T cells enriched from blood (not recorded which). The source of this sequence is a woman between 50 and 59 years old who had been exposed to COVID-19. This chain joins TRBV6-5 and TRBJ2-5; 7 nucleotides match TRBD2. CDR3 in DNA: TGTGCCAGCAAGTGGGGGGGATCAGTGGCAGAGACCCAGTACTTC. This gives the protein CASKWGGSVAETQYF.